This T cell receptor (beta chain) originates from a study of T cell responses to AZD1222 COVID-19 vaccine. Some clones are missing from TCRdb's copy, which holds only in-frame ones; the method was immunoSEQ multiplex PCR. The sample holds 70,000 to 90,000 clones, approximately 89% seen once. This clonotype originated in an adult in good health. The input for sequencing was peripheral blood, taken on day 0 of AZD1222 vaccination.

The CDR3 here is CASSHLPGQGNYGYTF. In nucleotides, the CDR3 is TGCGCCAGCAGCCACCTGCCGGGACAGGGAAACTATGGCTACACCTTC. The rearrangement joins TRBV4-1 to TRBJ1-2, with TRBD1 matching over 9 bases. Trimming took 3 bases from V and 2 from J; bases not matched to a gene: 7. Germline CDR1 reads MGHRA; CDR2 reads YSYEKL. This CDR3 is built from 16 residues.